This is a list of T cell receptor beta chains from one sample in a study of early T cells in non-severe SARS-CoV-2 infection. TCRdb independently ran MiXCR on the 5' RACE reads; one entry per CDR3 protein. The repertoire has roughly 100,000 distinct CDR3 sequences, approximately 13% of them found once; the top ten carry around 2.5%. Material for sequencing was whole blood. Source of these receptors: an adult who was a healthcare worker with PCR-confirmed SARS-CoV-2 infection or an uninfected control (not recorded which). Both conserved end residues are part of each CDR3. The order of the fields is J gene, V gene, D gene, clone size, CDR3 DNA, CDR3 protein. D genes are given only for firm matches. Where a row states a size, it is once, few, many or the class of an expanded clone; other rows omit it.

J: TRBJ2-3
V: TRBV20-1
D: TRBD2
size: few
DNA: TGCAGTGAGCGGGGGGGCAAGACAGATACGCAGTATTTT
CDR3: CSERGGKTDTQYF

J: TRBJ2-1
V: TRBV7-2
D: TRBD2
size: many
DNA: TGTGCCAGCAGACTAGCGGGGGGAATGAATGAGCAGTTCTTC
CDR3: CASRLAGGMNEQFF

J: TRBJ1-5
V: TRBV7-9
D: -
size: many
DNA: TGTGCCAGCAGCTTAGACCTGCCCAATCAGCCCCAGCATTTT
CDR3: CASSLDLPNQPQHF

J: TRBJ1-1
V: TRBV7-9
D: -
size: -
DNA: TGTGCCAGCAGCTTATCCCGGGCTCTGGGTGCTTTCTTT
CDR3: CASSLSRALGAFF

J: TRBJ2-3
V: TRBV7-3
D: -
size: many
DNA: TGTGCCAGCAGCTTAGGACAGATTACCGATACGCAGTATTTT
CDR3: CASSLGQITDTQYF

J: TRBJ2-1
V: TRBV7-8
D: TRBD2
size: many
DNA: TGTGCCAGCAGCTCATTAGCGGGGGGGCCCTACAATGAGCAGTTCTTC
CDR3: CASSSLAGGPYNEQFF

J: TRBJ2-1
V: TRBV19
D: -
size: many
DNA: TGTGCCAGTACCTTCGGGGGTGAGCAGTTCTTC
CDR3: CASTFGGEQFF

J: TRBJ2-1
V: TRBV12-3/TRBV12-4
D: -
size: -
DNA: TGTGCCAGCAGATCTGGGTACTCCTACAATGAGCAGTTCTTC
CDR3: CASRSGYSYNEQFF

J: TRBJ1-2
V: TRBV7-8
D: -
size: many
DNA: TGTGCCAGCATGGGACAAACGAGGCAAGGCTACACCTTC
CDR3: CASMGQTRQGYTF

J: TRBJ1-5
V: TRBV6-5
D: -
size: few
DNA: TGTGCCAGCAGTCCACAGGCGTATAGCAATCAGCCCCAGCATTTT
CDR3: CASSPQAYSNQPQHF

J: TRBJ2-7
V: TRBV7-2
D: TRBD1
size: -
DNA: TGTGCCAGCAGCGACAGGGGGCTGACCTACGAGCAGTACTTC
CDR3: CASSDRGLTYEQYF

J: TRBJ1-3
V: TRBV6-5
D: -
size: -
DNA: TGTGCCAGCAGTTACGACAGATACTCTGGAAACACCATATATTTT
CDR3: CASSYDRYSGNTIYF

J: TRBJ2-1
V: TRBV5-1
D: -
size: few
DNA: TGCGCCAGCAGCTTGAGGGACATTGCCTACAATGAGCAGTTCTTC
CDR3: CASSLRDIAYNEQFF

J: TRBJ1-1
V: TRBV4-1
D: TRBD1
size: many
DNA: TGCGCCAGCAGCCATAAGGCAGGGGGGATTAACACTGAAGCTTTCTTT
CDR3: CASSHKAGGINTEAFF

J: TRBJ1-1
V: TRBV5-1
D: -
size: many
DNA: TGCGCCAGCAGCCATTCCCCTGGCGCTGAAGCTTTCTTT
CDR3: CASSHSPGAEAFF

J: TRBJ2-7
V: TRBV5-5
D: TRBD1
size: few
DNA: TGTGCCAGCAGACCTACGGGACAGGGGGCTCGGGAGCAGTACTTC
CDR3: CASRPTGQGAREQYF

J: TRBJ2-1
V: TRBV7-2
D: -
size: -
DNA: TGTGCCAGCAGCTCAGGACGGGAGCAGTTCTTC
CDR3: CASSSGREQFF

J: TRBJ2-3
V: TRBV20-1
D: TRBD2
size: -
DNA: TGCAGTGCAGTGGGAGGGGATACGCAGTATTTT
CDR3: CSAVGGDTQYF

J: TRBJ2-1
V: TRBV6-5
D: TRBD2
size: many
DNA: TGTGCCAGCAGTTACTCTAGCGGGGGGGCTTATGAGCAGTTCTTC
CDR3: CASSYSSGGAYEQFF

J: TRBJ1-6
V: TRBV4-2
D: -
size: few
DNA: TGTGCCAGCAGCGACAATCCAGGGCCTTCACCCCTCCACTTT
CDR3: CASSDNPGPSPLHF

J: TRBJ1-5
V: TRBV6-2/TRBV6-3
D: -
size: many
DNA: TGTGCCAGCAGTTACCGACGAGACCTGGCTCAGCCCCAGCATTTT
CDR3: CASSYRRDLAQPQHF

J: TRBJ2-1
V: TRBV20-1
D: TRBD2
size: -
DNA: TGCAGTGCTAGGACCACGGGGGGGAGCTCCTACAATGAGCAGTTCTTC
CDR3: CSARTTGGSSYNEQFF

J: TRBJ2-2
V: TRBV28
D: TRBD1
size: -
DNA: TGTGCCAGCAGTTTAGCAGGGGGCTTGACCGGGGAGCTGTTTTTT
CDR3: CASSLAGGLTGELFF

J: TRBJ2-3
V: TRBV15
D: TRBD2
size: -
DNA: TGTGCCACCACGCAGCGGGTAGCGGGGCACTTAGGTACGCAGTATTTT
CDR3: CATTQRVAGHLGTQYF

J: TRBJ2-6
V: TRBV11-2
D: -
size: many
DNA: TGTGCCAGCAGCTTAGTCAGCTCTGGGGCCAACGTCCTGACTTTC
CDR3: CASSLVSSGANVLTF

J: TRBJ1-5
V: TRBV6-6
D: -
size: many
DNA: TGTGCCAGCACCCTCTACGGGTGGCAGGCCAACAATCAGCCCCAGCATTTT
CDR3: CASTLYGWQANNQPQHF

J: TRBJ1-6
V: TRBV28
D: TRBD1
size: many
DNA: TGTGCCAGCAGTTTGACAGGGAGTCATTCACCCCTCCACTTT
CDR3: CASSLTGSHSPLHF

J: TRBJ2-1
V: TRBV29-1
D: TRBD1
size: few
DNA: TGCAGCGGAAACAGGGGCAATGAGCAGTTCTTC
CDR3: CSGNRGNEQFF

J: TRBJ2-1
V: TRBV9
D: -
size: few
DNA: TGTGCCAGCAGCGTAGGAGGGGAGCAGTTCTTC
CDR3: CASSVGGEQFF

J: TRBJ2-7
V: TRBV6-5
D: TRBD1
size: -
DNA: TGTGCCAGCAGTCCTGACAGGGATATCTCCTACGAGCAGTACTTC
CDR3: CASSPDRDISYEQYF

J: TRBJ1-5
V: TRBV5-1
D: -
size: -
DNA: TGCGCCAGCAGCTTGGAAGGACGCGGCCAGCCCCAGCATTTT
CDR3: CASSLEGRGQPQHF

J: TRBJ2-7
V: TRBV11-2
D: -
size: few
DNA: TGTGCCAGCAGCTTAACTGGGACCTACGAGCAGTACTTC
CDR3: CASSLTGTYEQYF

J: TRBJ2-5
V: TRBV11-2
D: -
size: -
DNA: TGTGCCAGCAGCTTAGTAAGGTCGTGGGGAGAAGAGACCCAGTACTTC
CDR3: CASSLVRSWGEETQYF

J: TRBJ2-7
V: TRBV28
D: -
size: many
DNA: TGTGCCAGCAGATGGGACATCGGCTCCTACGAGCAGTACTTC
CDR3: CASRWDIGSYEQYF

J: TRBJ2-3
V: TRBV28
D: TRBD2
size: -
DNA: TGTGCCAGCAGTGCCCCCGGGGGGAAAGATACGCAGTATTTT
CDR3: CASSAPGGKDTQYF

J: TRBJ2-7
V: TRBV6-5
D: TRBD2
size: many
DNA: TGTGCCAGCAGTGAGTCGGGGGGAGCCTACGAGCAGTACTTC
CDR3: CASSESGGAYEQYF

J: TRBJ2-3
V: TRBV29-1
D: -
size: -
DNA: TGCAGCGTTAGGGCAGATCTCACAGATACGCAGTATTTT
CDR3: CSVRADLTDTQYF

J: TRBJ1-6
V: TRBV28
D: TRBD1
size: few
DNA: TGTGCCAGCAGCTCCGGGACAGGGGTTTCACCCCTCCACTTT
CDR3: CASSSGTGVSPLHF

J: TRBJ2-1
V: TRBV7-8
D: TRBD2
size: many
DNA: TGTGCCAGCAGCAGTTACAAGCGGGGGGGTCTCAATGAGCAGTTCTTC
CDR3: CASSSYKRGGLNEQFF

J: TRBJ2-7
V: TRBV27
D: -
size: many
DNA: TGTGCCAGCAGTTCACCCTTCTTTGAGCGGATGCTGTACTTC
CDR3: CASSSPFFERMLYF

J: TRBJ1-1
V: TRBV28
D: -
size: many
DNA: TGTGCCAGCAGTTTAAAAGGGGCCGCTGAAGCTTTCTTT
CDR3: CASSLKGAAEAFF

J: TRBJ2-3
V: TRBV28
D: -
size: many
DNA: TGTGCCAGCAGCCACACAGATACGCAGTATTTT
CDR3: CASSHTDTQYF

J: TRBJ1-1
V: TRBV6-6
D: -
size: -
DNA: TGTGCCAGCTCCTCGATGGGAACAAACACTGAAGCTTTCTTT
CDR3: CASSSMGTNTEAFF

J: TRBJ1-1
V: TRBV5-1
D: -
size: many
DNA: TGCGCCAGCAGCTGGTGGACAGTTGGTATCACTGAAGCTTTCTTT
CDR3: CASSWWTVGITEAFF

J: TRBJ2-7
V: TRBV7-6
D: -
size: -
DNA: TGTGCCAGCAGCCGTCAGGGGAGGGGGGACAGGAGATTCGAGCAGTACTTC
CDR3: CASSRQGRGDRRFEQYF

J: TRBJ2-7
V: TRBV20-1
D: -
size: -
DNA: TGCAGTGCTACCCCGACCGAGCGGTGGGAGCAGTACTTC
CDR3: CSATPTERWEQYF

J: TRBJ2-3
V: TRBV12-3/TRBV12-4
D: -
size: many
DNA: TGTGCCAGCACTGGTTCTAGCACAGATACGCAGTATTTT
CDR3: CASTGSSTDTQYF

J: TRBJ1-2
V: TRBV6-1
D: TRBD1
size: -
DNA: TGTGCCAGCAGTTTAACCGGGACAGATTATGGCTACACCTTC
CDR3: CASSLTGTDYGYTF

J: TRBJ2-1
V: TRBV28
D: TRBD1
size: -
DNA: TGTGCCAGCAGTTTAAACCAGGGGGCTGGCTCCTACAATGAGCAGTTCTTC
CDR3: CASSLNQGAGSYNEQFF

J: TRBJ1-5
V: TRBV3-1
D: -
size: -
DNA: TGTGCCAGCAGCCAAGCCACTAATCAACCCCGGCATTTT
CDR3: CASSQATNQPRHF

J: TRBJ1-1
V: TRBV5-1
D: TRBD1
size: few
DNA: TGCGCCAGCAGCTCGACAGGGAGAGCTGAAGCTTTCTTT
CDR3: CASSSTGRAEAFF

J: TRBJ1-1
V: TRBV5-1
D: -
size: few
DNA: TGCGCCAGCAGCTTACGGGTGAACACTGAAGCTTTCTTT
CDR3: CASSLRVNTEAFF

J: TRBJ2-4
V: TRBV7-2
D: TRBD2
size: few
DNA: TGTGCCAGCAGCCAAGCTAGCGGGGGCAAAAACATTCAGTACTTC
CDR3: CASSQASGGKNIQYF

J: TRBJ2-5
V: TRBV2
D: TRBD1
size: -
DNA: TGTGCCAGCCGATTTCAAACAGGGGCCGAAGAGACCCAGTACTTC
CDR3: CASRFQTGAEETQYF

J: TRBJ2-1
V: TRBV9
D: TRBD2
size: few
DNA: TGTGCCAGCAGCTTACGGGGGGACTCCCTCGGTGAGCAGTTCTTC
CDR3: CASSLRGDSLGEQFF

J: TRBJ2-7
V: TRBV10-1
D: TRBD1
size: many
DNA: TGCGCCAGCAGTGTCGGACAGGGGGGCTACGAGCAGTACTTC
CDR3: CASSVGQGGYEQYF

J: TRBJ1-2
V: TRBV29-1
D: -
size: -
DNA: TGCAGCGTTTACAGGGAAAACTATGGCTACACCTTC
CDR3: CSVYRENYGYTF